The 15 T cell receptor beta chains below come from one sample, sequenced in a study of T-cell reconstitution after alpha-beta-depleted transplantation in children. A TCRbeta library incorporating unique molecular identifiers was prepared. One entry per CDR3 protein, called by TCRdb with MiXCR from the PCR reads. The sample contains approximately 650,000 distinct CDR3 sequences, about an eighth of which appear only once. Here the sequenced sample was PBMCs, taken before TCRalphabeta/CD19-depleted stem cell transplant. These TCRs come from a girl aged 2 to 9 with congenital amegakaryocytic thrombocytopenia, due to receive a stem cell transplant.

This clonotype has ten or more counts. CDR3 protein: CASTRTGEVYGYTF. The CDR3 DNA reads as TGTGCCAGCACAAGGACAGGTGAAGTTTATGGCTACACCTTC. The V and J genes are TRBV4-2 and TRBJ1-2; 7 bases map to TRBD1. The length of the CDR3 is 14 residues. Trimming removed 7 bases from V and 5 bases from J; junction bases left unmatched: 10. Per the germline V gene, CDR1 is LGHNA and CDR2 is YNFKEQ.

The rearrangement joins TRBV5-4 to TRBJ2-1; 9 bases map to TRBD2. The germline V gene has CDR1 SGHNT and CDR2 YYREEE (reference sequence). The CDR3 loop spans 19 amino acids. V shed 0 bases, J shed 8 bases, and the junction held 18 bases outside the gene matches. The CDR3, as DNA: TGTGCCAGCAGCTTGGGAATTGGCGGGAGGGCCCGTTTCTTCGATGAGCAGTTCTTC. Residues: CASSLGIGGRARFFDEQFF.

This clonotype was observed many times. This chain connects TRBV7-9 to TRBJ2-2; tentatively, D is TRBD1 (6 bases). With 6 bases removed from V and 1 base from J, the gap between germline ends came to 15 bases. The CDR3 spans 16 residues. Germline loops: CDR1 SEHNR, CDR2 FQNEAQ (reference sequence). The chain's CDR3 is CASSYTGTRNTGELFF. The CDR3 DNA reads as TGTGCCAGCAGTTATACCGGGACACGGAACACCGGGGAGCTGTTTTTT.

This clonotype was recorded many times. The V call is TRBV20-1, the J call TRBJ2-1, with D perhaps matching TRBD2 (5 bases). The CDR3 is made up of 14 amino acids. Germline loops: CDR1 DFQATT, CDR2 SNEGSKA (reference sequence). Trimming removed 6 bases from V and 2 bases from J, with 14 bases in between. The CDR3 region is CSATVRGTYNEQFF. The CDR3 bases are TGCAGTGCCACAGTTCGAGGGACCTACAATGAGCAGTTCTTC.

At least ten counts were recorded for this clonotype. V usage is TRBV5-6 and J usage is TRBJ2-1; a weak D match, TRBD2 (5 bases). This CDR3 is built from 18 residues. Germline V lookup: CDR1 SGHDT, CDR2 YYEEEE. V gave up 5 bases and J gave up 3 bases, with 24 bases separating them. In DNA, the CDR3 is TGTGCCAGCAGGAAACCACCGTCCCTTTCTAGCAGCTACAATGAGCAGTTCTTC. Translating gives CASRKPPSLSSSYNEQFF.

This clonotype occurred a few times. The chain combines TRBV7-9 with TRBJ2-1, with 8 bases aligning to TRBD1. In germline, CDR1 is SEHNR, CDR2 FQNEAQ (reference sequence). V trimming: 5 bases; J trimming: 13 bases; junction bases outside the gene matches: 16. The CDR3 is 15 amino acids. In DNA form, the CDR3 reads TGTGCCAGCAGCACCGGGACAGGACTGAGCCCAGTACAGTTCTTC. Its protein is CASSTGTGLSPVQFF.

Only a few counts were recorded for this clonotype. The V and J genes are TRBV3-1 and TRBJ1-1; D gene ambiguous. Per the germline V gene, CDR1 is LGHDT and CDR2 is YNNKEL (reference sequence). CDR3 length: 14 amino acids. V lost 0 bases, J lost 1 base, and 6 bases lay in between. The CDR3, as DNA: TGTGCCAGCAGCCAAGATCTCACGAACACTGAAGCTTTCTTT. Protein: CASSQDLTNTEAFF.

The CDR3 protein is CASSGGATSGGFDEQFF. CDR3 bases: TGTGCCAGTAGTGGTGGGGCCACTAGCGGGGGGTTCGATGAGCAGTTCTTC. The chain links TRBV19 to TRBJ2-1, with 12 nucleotides matching TRBD2. CDR1 and CDR2 from the germline V gene are LNHDA and SQIVND (reference sequence). V was clipped by 5 bases and J by 8 bases; unmatched bases: 13. The CDR3 runs 17 residues.

This clonotype was observed a few times. The V call is TRBV12-3 or TRBV12-4, the J call TRBJ2-1; TRBD1 aligns across 8 bases. The CDR3 has 15 amino acids. V dropped 7 bases and J dropped 9; count of bases not matched to a gene: 14. CDR3 region: CASTPGTGGHGEQFF. The CDR3 nucleotides read TGTGCCAGCACTCCCGGGACAGGAGGACATGGTGAGCAGTTCTTC.

This clonotype has ten or more counts. The chain is built from TRBV4-1 and TRBJ2-7; 10 nucleotides match TRBD2. Germline V lookup: CDR1 MGHRA, CDR2 YSYEKL. The J segment lost 6 bases and the V segment lost 3 bases, leaving 5 bases of the junction unmatched. The CDR3 spans 14 residues. CDR3 nucleotide sequence: TGCGCCAGCAGCCAGTTGGGACTAGCGTCCGAGCAGTACTTC. It codes for CASSQLGLASEQYF.

This clonotype was observed many times. This rearrangement joins TRBV10-3 to TRBJ2-5, with 7 nucleotides matching TRBD1. Germline trimming cut 4 bases from V and 1 base from J; bases unmatched to any gene: 0. CDR3 length: 13 amino acids. Germline V gives CDR1 ENHRY, CDR2 SYGVKD. In DNA form, the CDR3 reads TGTGCCATCAGTGGACAGGGCCAAGAGACCCAGTACTTC. Translated, it gives CAISGQGQETQYF.

The chain employs TRBV4-2 and TRBJ2-1; 10 bases line up with TRBD2. The CDR3 is made up of 18 amino acids. Germline V lookup: CDR1 LGHNA, CDR2 YNFKEQ. With V trimmed by 2 bases and J by 4 bases, 11 bases remained unmatched. The CDR3 nucleotides are TGTGCCAGCAGCCAACGACCCCCTCTAGCGGGAGTTTACAATGAGCAGTTCTTC. This gives the protein CASSQRPPLAGVYNEQFF.

J is TRBJ2-7 and V is TRBV14; D perhaps matches TRBD1 (6 bases). Germline assignment: CDR1 SGHDN and CDR2 FVKESK. CDR3 length: 15 amino acids. The ends were cut back, 2 bases at V and 5 bases at J, with 16 bases in the middle. This chain's CDR3 is CASSQIRGQYHEQYF. For the CDR3, the DNA is TGTGCCAGCAGCCAAATCAGGGGTCAGTACCACGAGCAGTACTTC.

The chain joins TRBV5-1 to TRBJ2-7; possible D gene TRBD2, 6 bases. Germline CDR1 and CDR2: SGHRS and YFSETQ. This CDR3 has 13 amino acids. Trimming shortened V by 0 bases and J by 5 bases, and 9 bases separated the two germline ends. This CDR3 reads CASSLGPGDEQYF. The DNA of the CDR3 is TGCGCCAGCAGCTTGGGCCCGGGAGACGAGCAGTACTTC.

The chain uses TRBV9 and TRBJ2-7, with 9 bases matching TRBD2. With 0 bases clipped from V and 3 bases from J, the junction kept 10 bases outside the gene matches. Germline V gene data show CDR1 as SGDLS and CDR2 as YYNGEE. CDR3 length: 17 amino acids. This CDR3 is CASSVAPFSGSGYEQYF. As DNA, the CDR3 is TGTGCCAGCAGCGTAGCCCCCTTTAGCGGGAGTGGCTACGAGCAGTACTTC.